The 15 T cell receptor beta chains below come from one sample, sequenced in a study of T cells in Graves' hyperthyroidism and ophthalmopathy. The source material, RNA transcripts, was used to amplify TCR beta CDR3 regions. The TCR CDR3 was amplified in a first-round RT-PCR using the HTBI primer set. One entry per CDR3 protein results from TCRdb running MiXCR on the multiplex PCR reads. The table shows 600,000 or so distinct CDR3 sequences, with about 16% occurring only once. Material for sequencing was blood. The source of these receptors is a woman in her thirties with Graves' hyperthyroidism.

This clonotype was observed at least ten times. The CDR3 sequence: CASSWRGHLQGSTEAFF. Written as DNA, the CDR3 is TGTGCCAGCAGCTGGCGGGGGCACCTACAGGGGTCCACTGAAGCTTTCTTT. The V gene is TRBV7-3, the J gene TRBJ1-1; TRBD1 agrees at 7 bases. Germline lookup yields CDR1 SGHTA and CDR2 FQGTGA. V dropped 4 bases and J dropped 4; count of bases not matched to a gene: 15. CDR3 size: 17 residues.

This clonotype occurred a few times. This chain links TRBV6-1 with TRBJ2-1, with D perhaps TRBD2 (5 bases). Trimming stripped 7 bases from V and 9 bases from J, with 13 bases between. The CDR3 sequence is 12 residues long. The germline gives CDR1 MNHNS, CDR2 SASEGT. Written as DNA, the CDR3 is TGTGCCAGCACCGAACGTCGGGGTGAGCAGTTCTTC. The encoded protein is CASTERRGEQFF.

This clonotype has only one observation. V gene TRBV7-9 combines with J gene TRBJ2-7; unclear D gene. Trimming took off 5 bases at V and 3 bases at J, with 20 bases between the two ends. Germline V gene sequence: CDR1 SEHNR, CDR2 FQNEAQ (reference sequence). The CDR3 contains 16 residues. The CDR3 spells CASSQTPSSRGYEQYF. In DNA, the CDR3 is TGTGCCAGCAGCCAGACCCCCTCCTCCCGAGGCTACGAGCAGTACTTC.

The chain is built from TRBV7-2 and TRBJ1-5; D perhaps matches TRBD1 (6 bases). Trimming cost V 3 bases and J 4 bases, with 13 bases left between them. The CDR3 consists of 15 residues. Germline CDR1 is SGHTA and CDR2 is FQGNSA. The CDR3 loop is CASSFAGAKNQPQHF. CDR3 coding DNA: TGTGCCAGCAGCTTTGCAGGGGCCAAGAATCAGCCCCAGCATTTT.

This clonotype was picked up many times. This rearrangement joins TRBV28 to TRBJ1-4; D possibly corresponds to TRBD1 (5 bases). Germline CDR1 MDHEN, CDR2 SYDVKM. V was shortened by 3 bases and J by 8 bases, with 16 bases between the two germline ends. The CDR3 loop spans 15 amino acids. The CDR3 DNA is TGTGCCAGCAGTTTTGGGGGGACTCTTAAAGAAAAACTGTTTTTT. Protein: CASSFGGTLKEKLFF. Supplemented by reference TRBV28 and TRBJ1-4, the full variable domain reads DVKVTQSSRYLVKRTGEKVFLECVQDMDHENMFWYRQDPGLGLRLIYFSYDVKMKEKGDIPEGYSVSREKKERFSLILESASTNQTSMYLCASSFGGTLKEKLFFGSGTQLSVL.

The gene calls are TRBV28 and TRBJ2-7, with D tentatively TRBD1 (5 bases). CDR3 length equals 13 residues. V was trimmed by 7 bases and J by 4 bases, leaving 14 bases between them. CDR1 is MDHEN and CDR2 is SYDVKM in the germline V gene. The CDR3 DNA reads as TGTGCCAGCACAATCGCCCAGGGATACGAGCAGTACTTC. Translating it yields CASTIAQGYEQYF. The entire variable domain, with the rest obtained from reference TRBV28 and TRBJ2-7, is as follows: DVKVTQSSRYLVKRTGEKVFLECVQDMDHENMFWYRQDPGLGLRLIYFSYDVKMKEKGDIPEGYSVSREKKERFSLILESASTNQTSMYLCASTIAQGYEQYFGPGTRLTVT.

Only a few counts were recorded for this clonotype. The rearrangement uses TRBV9 and TRBJ2-7, with D tentatively TRBD1 (6 bases). With 3 bases removed from V and 8 bases from J, the gap between germline ends came to 18 bases. Germline CDR1 SGDLS, CDR2 YYNGEE. The CDR3 extends over 14 amino acids. Written as DNA, the CDR3 is TGTGCCAGCAGCGCCCGGGACATCGAAGGCAAGCAGTACTTC. It specifies CASSARDIEGKQYF.

This clonotype was found a few times. The genes are TRBV6-1 and TRBJ1-5; D is ambiguous. The V gene's germline CDR1 is MNHNS and CDR2 SASEGT. The CDR3 spans 14 residues. V was shortened by 9 bases and J by 6 bases, with 18 bases between the two germline ends. CDR3 in DNA: TGTGCCAGTTACTATGGCCGGGTCGGTCAGCCCCAGCATTTT. Translated, it gives CASYYGRVGQPQHF.

This chain links TRBV28 with TRBJ2-7; 11 bases align to TRBD1. There are 14 residues in the CDR3. V was pared by 7 bases and J by 7 bases, with 9 bases of the junction left unmatched. From germline, CDR1 is MDHEN and CDR2 SYDVKM. The CDR3 coding sequence is TGTGCCAGCACCGGACAGGGGGCGACCGGGGAGCAGTACTTC. The encoded protein is CASTGQGATGEQYF.

This clonotype was observed at least ten times. This chain connects TRBV6-1 to TRBJ1-2; 10 bases match TRBD1. This CDR3 spans 13 amino acids. The trim removed 6 bases at V and 7 bases at J, leaving 5 bases unmatched. CDR1 and CDR2 from the germline V gene are MNHNS and SASEGT. The CDR3 reads CASRPDRGPGYTF. CDR3 sequence (DNA): TGTGCCAGCAGACCCGACAGGGGGCCTGGCTACACCTTC.

This chain links TRBV20-1 with TRBJ2-7, with D perhaps TRBD2 (5 bases). The CDR3 runs to 16 residues. Germline V gene lookup returns CDR1 DFQATT and CDR2 SNEGSKA (reference sequence). Trimming stripped 0 bases from V and 3 bases from J, with 18 bases between. The CDR3 loop reads CSARDLQRKTFYEQYF. CDR3 nucleotides: TGCAGTGCTAGAGACCTCCAGCGGAAAACTTTCTACGAGCAGTACTTC.

This sequence joins TRBV5-5 and TRBJ1-2, with 7 bases lining up with TRBD1. V was pared by 5 bases and J by 5 bases, with 9 bases of the junction left unmatched. Germline assignment: CDR1 SGHKS and CDR2 YYEKEE (reference sequence). CDR3 length equals 14 residues. The CDR3 here is CASRHLGTVYGYTF. As DNA, the CDR3 is TGTGCCAGCAGACATCTTGGGACAGTTTATGGCTACACCTTC.

A few counts support this clonotype. This chain joins TRBV7-9 and TRBJ1-2; unclear D gene. Looked up from germline, CDR1 is SEHNR and CDR2 is FQNEAQ (reference sequence). CDR3 length: 11 residues. The V end was cut by 6 bases, the J end by 4 bases, with 6 bases between. This chain's CDR3 is CASRGLYGYTF. CDR3 DNA sequence: TGTGCCAGCAGAGGACTCTATGGCTACACCTTC.

This chain uses TRBV14 with TRBJ2-5; possibly TRBD1 for D (6 bases). Germline V lookup: CDR1 SGHDN, CDR2 FVKESK. The CDR3 length is 16 residues. Trimming removed 0 bases from V and 4 bases from J, with 15 bases in between. CDR3 protein: CASSQDPWGRGETQYF. DNA for the CDR3: TGTGCCAGCAGCCAAGATCCCTGGGGGCGAGGAGAGACCCAGTACTTC.

J is TRBJ1-4 and V is TRBV15; TRBD1 might be the D (5 bases). Trimming removed 0 bases at V and 4 bases at J, with 12 bases between. Germline V gene data show CDR1 as LNHNV and CDR2 as YYDKDF (reference sequence). This CDR3 region has 16 residues. The CDR3 here is CATSRDRQGFNEKLFF. The CDR3 DNA is TGTGCCACCAGCAGAGATAGGCAGGGATTTAATGAAAAACTGTTTTTT.